The clone carrying this TCR beta chain showed up just a few times. Its matching antigen is unknown. Germline V gene lookup returns CDR1 MNHEY and CDR2 SVGAGI. The CDR3 has 13 amino acids. Trimming left V 2 bases short and J 8 bases short, with 9 bases between. This sample is drawn from a study of identical twins. TCRdb re-derived calls from the 5' RACE reads in MiXCR, one entry per CDR3 protein. This sample has more than 600,000 distinct CDR3 sequences, with about 20% found just once. Findings of the study overall: Where out-of-frame alpha sequences were twin-shared, they showed excess low generation probability. Memory repertoires lacked the insertion deficit that abundant cord blood beta clonotypes showed.

The sample was also reused in another study, on T cells expressing NK-cell markers. That investigation notes: Of the CD8+ T cell pool in about 6 donors, roughly 1.0-7.5% was accounted for by dominant NKG2C+ clonotypes. Nothing established the HCMV specificity of expanded NKG2C+ T cell clones.

The specimen sequenced was PBMCs. This sequence was found in a woman younger than 30 in good health. The chain is built from TRBV6-5 and TRBJ2-2; D remains ambiguous. CDR3 residues: CASSYPPNGELFF. The CDR3 nucleotides read TGTGCCAGCAGTTACCCCCCCAATGGGGAGCTGTTTTTT.